These 26 T cell receptor beta chains came from one sample sequenced in a study of cytomegalovirus exposure and HLA in healthy donors. 13 Jbeta primers and 60 Vbeta primers were used for the PCR. Some clones are missing from TCRdb's copy, which holds only in-frame ones; the method was immunoSEQ multiplex PCR. The table includes 65,000 to 95,000 clones, 78% detected once. The sample was PBMCs. All receptors come from a male donor in good health and CMV-seropositive.

This clone has just a few counts. The genes are TRBV6-1 and TRBJ2-1, with 12 bases lining up with TRBD2. V shed 0 bases, J shed 8 bases, and the junction held 5 bases outside the gene matches. This CDR3 has 16 residues. CDR1 is MNHNS, CDR2 SASEGT, per germline. This CDR3 reads CASSEAPSGGVDEQFF. In nucleotides, the CDR3 is TGTGCCAGCAGTGAAGCGCCTAGCGGGGGGGTAGATGAGCAGTTCTTC.

J is TRBJ2-7 and V is TRBV4-1, with 8 bases identical to TRBD2. CDR1 is MGHRA and CDR2 is YSYEKL in the germline V gene. This CDR3 spans 13 amino acids. J gave up 3 bases and V 4 bases, and 2 bases lay outside the gene matches. Here the CDR3 reads CASSRTSGYEQYF. CDR3 nucleotide sequence: TGCGCCAGCAGCCGCACTAGCGGCTACGAGCAGTACTTC.

CDR3 loop: CASSQSGTGNNIQYF. Here the CDR3 DNA reads TGTGCCAGCTCGCAATCCGGGACAGGGAACAACATTCAGTACTTC. This chain joins TRBV18 and TRBJ2-4, with 9 nucleotides matching TRBD1. From germline, CDR1 is KGHSH and CDR2 LQKENI. The J segment lost 7 bases and the V segment lost 6 bases, leaving 10 bases of the junction unmatched. The CDR3 consists of 15 residues.

As for this clone: Mismatch with germline at one junction end may stem from a read error. The chain couples TRBV7-9 to TRBJ1-4; 8 bases line up with TRBD1. From germline, CDR1 is SEHNR and CDR2 FQNEAQ (reference sequence). The CDR3 has 15 amino acids. Here the CDR3 DNA reads TGTTCCAGCAGCTTAGGGGGACAGGCTACGGAAAAACTGTTTTTT. Amino acids: CSSSLGGQATEKLFF. Complete variable domain (other parts from reference TRBV7-9 and TRBJ1-4): DTGVSQNPRHKITKRGQNVTFRCDPISEHNRLYWYRQTLGQGPEFLTYFQNEAQLEKSRLLSDRFSAERPKGSFSTLEIQRTEQGDSAMYLCSSSLGGQATEKLFFGSGTQLSVL.

This rearrangement joins TRBV2 to TRBJ1-3; no firm D call. This CDR3 is 14 amino acids long. V lost 4 bases and J 0 bases, leaving 7 bases between the germline ends. Germline lookup yields CDR1 SNHLY and CDR2 FYNNEI. The CDR3 reads CASSGWSSGNTIYF. CDR3 DNA sequence: TGTGCCAGCAGTGGATGGAGCTCTGGAAACACCATATATTTT. Full variable domain (outside the CDR3, taken from reference TRBV2 and TRBJ1-3): EPEVTQTPSHQVTQMGQEVILRCVPISNHLYFYWYRQILGQKVEFLVSFYNNEISEKSEIFDDQFSVERPDGSNFTLKIRSTKLEDSAMYFCASSGWSSGNTIYFGEGSWLTVV.

The chain is built from TRBV9 and TRBJ2-2; TRBD2 is a possible D gene (5 bases). CDR1 and CDR2 from the germline V gene are SGDLS and YYNGEE. The V gene lost 0 bases and the J gene lost 6 bases, with 9 bases spanning the gap. The CDR3 runs to 14 residues. For the CDR3, the DNA is TGTGCCAGCAGCGTAGCTCCGAGGGCCGGGGAGCTGTTTTTT. Its translation is CASSVAPRAGELFF.

The chain links TRBV19 to TRBJ2-7; weak D call: TRBD1 (5 bases). Trimming shortened V by 3 bases and J by 3 bases, and 15 bases separated the two germline ends. Germline values: CDR1 LNHDA, CDR2 SQIVND (reference sequence). There are 15 residues in the CDR3. The chain's CDR3 is CASSIGSGLSYEQYF. The CDR3 nucleotides are TGTGCCAGTAGTATTGGCTCAGGGTTAAGCTACGAGCAGTACTTC.

This clone was detected only a few times. V and J are TRBV7-9 and TRBJ1-4; D might be TRBD1 (5 bases). Trimming took 1 base from V and 0 from J, leaving 6 bases between them. Germline V gene data show CDR1 as SEHNR and CDR2 as FQNEAQ (reference sequence). The CDR3 loop spans 15 amino acids. CDR3 residues: CASSLEGSTNEKLFF. Written as DNA, the CDR3 is TGTGCCAGCAGCTTAGAGGGGTCAACTAATGAAAAACTGTTTTTT.

This sequence joins TRBV5-1 and TRBJ1-2, with TRBD1 matching over 8 bases. The CDR3 is 15 amino acids. The germline V gene has CDR1 SGHRS and CDR2 YFSETQ. With 4 bases clipped from V and 8 bases from J, the junction kept 13 bases outside the gene matches. The CDR3, as DNA: TGCGCCAGCAGCCGCACGACAGGGGCCCCCGGGGGCTACACCTTC. Residues: CASSRTTGAPGGYTF.

This chain connects TRBV28 to TRBJ2-7; TRBD1 agrees at 9 bases. Germline V gene data show CDR1 as MDHEN and CDR2 as SYDVKM. The trim removed 5 bases at V and 6 bases at J, leaving 11 bases unmatched. The CDR3 loop spans 15 amino acids. As DNA, the CDR3 is TGTGCCAGCAGTCCAACAGGGGGCTGGGCGTGCGAGCAGTACTTC. Amino acids: CASSPTGGWACEQYF.

The chain employs TRBV4-1 and TRBJ2-1; 10 nucleotides agree with TRBD2. There are 17 residues in the CDR3. The germline V gene encodes CDR1 MGHRA and CDR2 YSYEKL. Trimming took 1 base from V and 4 from J; bases not matched to a gene: 7. In nucleotides, the CDR3 is TGCGCCAGCAGCCAAGCGAGGGTACTAGCGGGGTACAATGAGCAGTTCTTC. Encoded protein: CASSQARVLAGYNEQFF.

Details on this clone: At one of its ends the junction is not consistent with the germline gene, which may arise from a read error. Different DNA sequences within this sample yield the same CDR3. The rearrangement links TRBV4-1 to TRBJ2-7; D may be TRBD1 (5 bases). The CDR3 runs 13 residues. Germline CDR1 reads MGHRA; CDR2 reads YSYEKL. The CDR3 sequence is CASSLQDGYEQYF. The CDR3, as DNA: TGCGCTAGCAGCCTACAGGACGGCTACGAGCAGTACTTC.

The chain employs TRBV2 and TRBJ2-7; TRBD2 matches 8 bases. Germline loops: CDR1 SNHLY, CDR2 FYNNEI. This CDR3 has 15 amino acids. The V segment lost 6 bases and the J segment 7 bases; nucleotides outside the gene matches: 14. The CDR3 DNA sequence: TGTGCCAGCAGAGGTGATGGCGGGGGGCCGGGAGAGCAGTACTTC. Encoded protein: CASRGDGGGPGEQYF.

The chain has TRBV27 and TRBJ1-6; TRBD1 agrees at 7 bases. The CDR3 extends over 15 amino acids. The ends lost 5 bases at V and 6 bases at J; junction bases unmatched: 7. CDR1 is MNHEY and CDR2 is SMNVEV in the germline V gene (reference sequence). The CDR3 DNA is TGTGCCAGCAGTCCTTGGGCAGGGGGTAATTCACCCCTCCACTTT. It translates to CASSPWAGGNSPLHF.

The chain recombines TRBV28 with TRBJ2-1, with 11 nucleotides matching TRBD2. Germline CDR1 reads MDHEN; CDR2 reads SYDVKM. CDR3 length equals 14 residues. Trimming took 10 bases from V and 7 from J; bases not matched to a gene: 9. The CDR3 DNA sequence: TGTGCCACCTATAGCGGGGGGGCCGGTAATGAGCAGTTCTTC. This codes for CATYSGGAGNEQFF. The full variable domain, with the rest looked up from reference TRBV28 and TRBJ2-1, is DVKVTQSSRYLVKRTGEKVFLECVQDMDHENMFWYRQDPGLGLRLIYFSYDVKMKEKGDIPEGYSVSREKKERFSLILESASTNQTSMYLCATYSGGAGNEQFFGPGTRLTVL.

The rearrangement links TRBV9 to TRBJ2-1; no clear D. Trimming took 3 bases from V and 0 from J, leaving 10 bases between them. The CDR3 extends over 15 amino acids. Germline-derived CDR1 and CDR2 are SGDLS and YYNGEE. In DNA, the CDR3 is TGTGCCAGCAGCGCCGGAGATCTCTCCTACAATGAGCAGTTCTTC. Its translation: CASSAGDLSYNEQFF.

The chain joins TRBV18 to TRBJ2-4; the D gene is possibly TRBD2 (6 bases). Germline values: CDR1 KGHSH, CDR2 LQKENI. The V gene lost 1 base and the J gene lost 8 bases, with 12 bases spanning the gap. This CDR3 region has 14 residues. CDR3 amino acids: CASSPQIREDIQYF. The CDR3, as DNA: TGTGCCAGCTCACCACAAATCAGGGAGGACATTCAGTACTTC.

CDR3 sequence reads: CASRPLAGPYEQYF. CDR3 DNA: TGTGCCAGTAGGCCGCTAGCGGGGCCCTACGAGCAGTACTTC. V usage is TRBV19 and J usage is TRBJ2-7; 9 bases map to TRBD2. CDR3 length: 14 residues. Trimming at V came to 6 bases and at J to 2 bases, leaving 5 bases not matched to a gene. In germline, CDR1 is LNHDA, CDR2 SQIVND (reference sequence). The variable domain in full, with the rest retrieved from reference TRBV19 and TRBJ2-7, is DGGITQSPKYLFRKEGQNVTLSCEQNLNHDAMYWYRQDPGQGLRLIYYSQIVNDFQKGDIAEGYSVSREKKESFPLTVTSAQKNPTAFYLCASRPLAGPYEQYFGPGTRLTVT.

The rearrangement links TRBV19 to TRBJ1-5, with D tentatively TRBD1 (5 bases). Germline V gene sequence: CDR1 LNHDA, CDR2 SQIVND (reference sequence). Trimming shortened V by 5 bases and J by 3 bases, and 8 bases separated the two germline ends. This CDR3 region has 13 residues. The CDR3 DNA is TGTGCCAGTAGTTGGGGCGTCAATCAGCCCCAGCATTTT. This codes for CASSWGVNQPQHF.

The rearrangement links TRBV6-5 to TRBJ2-2, with no clear D. In germline, CDR1 is MNHEY, CDR2 SVGAGI. The CDR3 consists of 12 residues. V was clipped by 6 bases and J by 7 bases, with 9 bases between them. The CDR3 DNA follows: TGTGCCAGCAGACTAAGTCACGGGGAGCTGTTTTTT. This codes for CASRLSHGELFF.

J is TRBJ2-3 and V is TRBV11-2; D is ambiguous. Germline V lookup: CDR1 SGHAT, CDR2 FQNNGV. The CDR3 is made up of 13 amino acids. V was shortened by 5 bases and J by 6 bases, with 12 bases between the two germline ends. In nucleotides, the CDR3 is TGTGCCAGCAGCCCGTATAACACGGATACGCAGTATTTT. Amino acid sequence: CASSPYNTDTQYF.

CDR3 loop: CASSPWGGNGYTF. CDR3 nucleotides: TGTGCCAGCAGTCCCTGGGGGGGCAATGGCTACACCTTC. The chain carries TRBV6-1 and TRBJ1-2, with a possible D match to TRBD1 (6 bases). The germline V gene has CDR1 MNHNS and CDR2 SASEGT. CDR3 length: 13 residues. V lost 5 bases and J 6 bases, leaving 13 bases between the germline ends.

This chain joins TRBV5-1 and TRBJ1-4, with TRBD1 matching over 8 bases. The germline gives CDR1 SGHRS, CDR2 YFSETQ. Germline trimming cut 4 bases from V and 8 bases from J; bases unmatched to any gene: 13. This CDR3 contains 16 residues. Here the CDR3 DNA reads TGCGCCAGCAGCCGGGGGCCGGGACAGGCACGCGAAAAACTGTTTTTT. Amino acids: CASSRGPGQAREKLFF.

This chain joins TRBV7-9 and TRBJ2-5; 9 nucleotides line up with TRBD2. The J call could be wrong; TRBJ2-7 is a better fit for the DNA end. Germline assignment: CDR1 SEHNR and CDR2 FQNEAQ (reference sequence). The CDR3 spans 14 residues. CDR3 protein: CASSFAGGPNEQYF. CDR3 DNA: TGTGCCAGCAGCTTCGCGGGAGGGCCGAACGAGCAGTACTTC.

The chain has TRBV4-2 and TRBJ2-1, with TRBD2 matching 9 bases. The CDR3 is 19 residues long. Germline CDR1 is LGHNA and CDR2 is YNFKEQ. V was pared by 0 bases and J by 7 bases, with 16 bases of the junction left unmatched. CDR3 residues: CASSQDQTSGRSPRNEQFF. DNA for the CDR3: TGTGCCAGCAGCCAAGATCAGACTAGCGGACGATCTCCTAGAAATGAGCAGTTCTTC.

In its sample, this clone was seen a few times. The genes are TRBV4-1 and TRBJ1-2; D not certain. Germline V gene sequence: CDR1 MGHRA, CDR2 YSYEKL. The V end lost 4 bases, the J end lost 5 bases, and 14 bases lay between the germline ends. The CDR3 extends over 14 amino acids. CDR3 in amino acids: CASSPLAGGYGYTF. Here the CDR3 DNA reads TGCGCCAGCAGCCCCCTAGCGGGAGGATATGGCTACACCTTC.